These 14 T cell receptor beta chains share one sample of origin, sequenced in a study of T cell changes during pregnancy in multiple sclerosis (dated by TCRdb to the late 2010s). The library was generated by the immunoSEQ multiplex PCR assay. TCRdb provides this immuneACCESS table in a form limited to in-frame rearrangements. Some clones are lacking; in checked studies, under half of them reflect an unresolved V gene, and why the rest are absent is not known. Recorded for this sample are about 120,000 clones; approximately 93% of them occurred a single time. The top ten constitute roughly 6.2% of the sample. Here the sequenced sample was peripheral blood, taken before pregnancy. The receptors come from a female donor with multiple sclerosis, enrolled in a pregnancy study.

The chain couples TRBV5-8 to TRBJ2-2; maybe TRBD2 (6 bases). V gave up 0 bases and J gave up 5 bases, with 8 bases separating them. The CDR3 is made up of 14 amino acids. Germline V gene data show CDR1 as SGHTS and CDR2 as YDEGEE. The CDR3 is CASSLDSGTGELFF. The CDR3 region has the DNA TGTGCCAGCAGCTTGGATAGCGGAACCGGGGAGCTGTTTTTT. The variable domain in full, with the rest retrieved from reference TRBV5-8 and TRBJ2-2, is EAGVTQSPTHLIKTRGQQATLRCSPISGHTSVYWYQQALGLGLQFLLWYDEGEERNRGNFPPRFSGRQFPNYSSELNVNALELEDSALYLCASSLDSGTGELFFGEGSRLTVL.

V gene TRBV18 combines with J gene TRBJ1-6; D call uncertain. CDR1 is KGHSH and CDR2 is LQKENI in the germline V gene. This CDR3 comprises 15 residues. V lost 3 bases to trimming and J lost 9 bases, with 15 bases between them. The CDR3 region is CASSPDPGIGSPLHF. CDR3 in DNA: TGTGCCAGCTCACCCGACCCGGGGATAGGTTCACCCCTCCACTTT.

V and J are TRBV21-1 and TRBJ1-2. TRBV21-1 is annotated as a pseudogene. This CDR3 has 22 residues. CDR3 amino acids: CASDQGFGGSVRILGTIRYYTF. The CDR3 DNA reads TGTGCCAGCGACCAGGGTTTCGGGGGTTCAGTGAGGATCTTAGGTACTATTCGGTACTACACCTTC.

The CDR3 spells CASSQSPHEQYF. The CDR3 coding sequence is TGTGCCAGCAGCCAATCCCCCCACGAGCAGTACTTC. V is TRBV11-3 and J is TRBJ2-7; D remains ambiguous. The CDR3 sequence is 12 residues long. The ends were cut back, 5 bases at V and 5 bases at J, with 10 bases in the middle. CDR1 and CDR2 from the germline V gene are SGHNT and YENEEA.

This chain connects TRBV7-9 to TRBJ1-1; D gene unclear. Deletions cut 4 bases from V and 1 base from J, with 13 bases between. The CDR3 totals 15 residues. Germline V gives CDR1 SEHNR, CDR2 FQNEAQ (reference sequence). Written as DNA, the CDR3 is TGTGCCAGCAGCTCGACAATTACAGCGAACACTGAAGCTTTCTTT. Translating gives CASSSTITANTEAFF.

The CDR3: CASSQVEAGQDSLGAFF. DNA for the CDR3: TGTGCCAGCAGCCAAGTGGAGGCGGGACAGGACTCGCTTGGAGCTTTCTTT. V is TRBV4-2 and J is TRBJ1-1, with 8 bases lining up with TRBD1. Trimming at V came to 1 base and at J to 10 bases, leaving 17 bases not matched to a gene. In germline, CDR1 is LGHNA, CDR2 YNFKEQ. The CDR3 contains 17 residues.

The J gene is TRBJ2-2, the V gene TRBV19, with D perhaps matching TRBD1 (5 bases). Germline V gene sequence: CDR1 LNHDA, CDR2 SQIVND (reference sequence). The CDR3 is made up of 16 amino acids. V was cut by 3 bases and J by 5 bases, with 16 bases left in between. As DNA, the CDR3 is TGTGCCAGTAGTATTCTTGCACAGGAAGGGACCGGGGAGCTGTTTTTT. Amino acids: CASSILAQEGTGELFF.

This clone was observed once. The CDR3 region has the DNA TGTGCCAGCAGCTTAGGCAGCTCTGGAAACACCATATATTTT. It codes for CASSLGSSGNTIYF. The chain is built from TRBV7-9 and TRBJ1-3; D is unresolved. The CDR3 loop spans 14 amino acids. Germline-derived CDR1 and CDR2 are SEHNR and FQNEAQ (reference sequence). V was trimmed by 1 base and J by 0 bases, leaving 4 bases between them. Drawing the rest from reference TRBV7-9 and TRBJ1-3, the complete variable domain is DTGVSQNPRHKITKRGQNVTFRCDPISEHNRLYWYRQTLGQGPEFLTYFQNEAQLEKSRLLSDRFSAERPKGSFSTLEIQRTEQGDSAMYLCASSLGSSGNTIYFGEGSWLTVV.

This chain connects TRBV9 to TRBJ2-3, with 7 positions matching TRBD2. CDR1 is SGDLS, CDR2 YYNGEE, per germline. V lost 2 bases to trimming and J lost 2 bases; unmatched junction nucleotides: 5. The CDR3 loop spans 15 amino acids. CDR3 nucleotides: TGTGCCAGCAGCGTGCGGGGGTGGCACACAGATACGCAGTATTTT. It encodes CASSVRGWHTDTQYF.

The V gene is TRBV7-2, the J gene TRBJ1-5; possibly TRBD1 for D (6 bases). From germline, CDR1 is SGHTA and CDR2 FQGNSA. The CDR3 has 15 amino acids. V was clipped by 5 bases and J by 2 bases, with 13 bases between them. The CDR3: CASSPRWGRNQPQHF. The CDR3 DNA follows: TGTGCCAGCAGCCCTAGGTGGGGGCGCAATCAGCCCCAGCATTTT.

The chain employs TRBV19 and TRBJ2-7; the match to TRBD1 covers 9 bases. V gave up 3 bases and J gave up 2 bases; unmatched junction bases: 2. The length of the CDR3 is 14 residues. The germline CDR1 and CDR2 sequences are LNHDA and SQIVND (reference sequence). CDR3 bases: TGTGCCAGTAGTATGGGGACAGGGCCCTACGAGCAGTACTTC. Translated: CASSMGTGPYEQYF.

This clone was recorded once. The CDR3: CASSGPSGTANEKLFF. The CDR3 bases are TGTGCCAGCAGCGGGCCTTCGGGGACAGCTAATGAAAAACTGTTTTTT. V and J are TRBV9 and TRBJ1-4; 7 bases agree with TRBD1. The CDR3 length is 16 residues. V was clipped by 3 bases and J by 3 bases; unmatched bases: 8. Germline V gene sequence: CDR1 SGDLS, CDR2 YYNGEE. The full variable domain, completed using reference TRBV9 and TRBJ1-4, is DSGVTQTPKHLITATGQRVTLRCSPRSGDLSVYWYQQSLDQGLQFLIQYYNGEERAKGNILERFSAQQFPDLHSELNLSSLELGDSALYFCASSGPSGTANEKLFFGSGTQLSVL.

This chain connects TRBV5-4 to TRBJ2-3; TRBD2 agrees at 14 bases. Germline trimming cut 4 bases from V and 4 bases from J; bases unmatched to any gene: 8. Germline CDR1 and CDR2: SGHNT and YYREEE (reference sequence). The CDR3 runs 17 residues. CDR3 residues: CASSQGTSGRNADTQYF. The CDR3 DNA reads as TGTGCCAGCAGCCAAGGGACTAGCGGGAGAAACGCAGATACGCAGTATTTT.

The chain has TRBV28 and TRBJ2-3, with D uncertain. This CDR3 is built from 15 residues. V was shortened by 4 bases and J by 5 bases, with 16 bases between the two germline ends. In germline, CDR1 is MDHEN, CDR2 SYDVKM. CDR3 loop: CASSSIEEMRDTQYF. CDR3 sequence (DNA): TGTGCCAGCAGTTCCATCGAAGAAATGAGAGATACGCAGTATTTT.